The 25 T cell receptor beta chains below all came from one sample that was sequenced in a study of blood T cell repertoires in COVID-19. The table came from immunoSEQ multiplex PCR; TCRdb's copy has only in-frame clones and leaves some out. The sample includes 270,000 or so clones, approximately 89% of them seen just once. The source material was PBMCs or T cells enriched from blood (not recorded which). These receptors were collected from a man aged 40-49 years who had been exposed to COVID-19.

The rearrangement uses TRBV28 and TRBJ1-3; no clear D gene. The V end was cut by 6 bases, the J end by 4 bases, with 10 bases between. The length of the CDR3 is 13 residues. Germline-derived CDR1 and CDR2 are MDHEN and SYDVKM. CDR3: CASSGGLGNTIYF. Here the CDR3 DNA reads TGTGCCAGCAGCGGAGGGCTCGGAAACACCATATATTTT.

The genes are TRBV30 and TRBJ2-7, with D possibly being TRBD1 (6 bases). V lost 1 base and J 6 bases, leaving 10 bases between the germline ends. Germline CDR1 is GTSNPN and CDR2 is SVGIG (reference sequence). CDR3 size: 12 residues. Here the CDR3 DNA reads TGTGCCTGGAGTGCGACAGGCTTCGAGCAGTACTTC. This gives the protein CAWSATGFEQYF. The whole variable domain, filled in from reference TRBV30 and TRBJ2-7, reads SQTIHQWPATLVQPVGSPLSLECTVEGTSNPNLYWYRQAAGRGLQLLFYSVGIGQISSEVPQNLSASRPQDRQFILSSKKLLLSDSGFYLCAWSATGFEQYFGPGTRLTVT.

The V and J genes are TRBV7-2 and TRBJ2-1, with TRBD1 as a possible D gene (5 bases). The germline CDR1 and CDR2 sequences are SGHTA and FQGNSA. Deletions cut 1 base from V and 12 bases from J, with 16 bases between. CDR3 size: 14 residues. The CDR3 region has the DNA TGTGCCAGCAGCTTAGGGGGCGCTGCGTCTGGGCAGTTCTTC. This gives the protein CASSLGGAASGQFF.

The V and J genes are TRBV11-2 and TRBJ2-2, with 7 positions matching TRBD2. V trimming: 5 bases; J trimming: 6 bases; junction bases outside the gene matches: 6. The CDR3 runs 14 residues. Germline values: CDR1 SGHAT, CDR2 FQNNGV. This chain's CDR3 is CASSQTGGSGELFF. As DNA, the CDR3 is TGTGCCAGCAGCCAAACGGGAGGCTCCGGGGAGCTGTTTTTT.

The rearrangement joins TRBV5-1 to TRBJ2-2; 8 positions match TRBD1. CDR1 is SGHRS and CDR2 is YFSETQ in the germline V gene. V shed 2 bases and J 3 bases; nucleotides not matched to a gene: 6. The CDR3 has 16 amino acids. The CDR3 spells CASSFGGTGYTGELFF. CDR3 bases: TGCGCCAGCAGCTTTGGAGGGACAGGATACACCGGGGAGCTGTTTTTT.

In DNA, the CDR3 is TGTGCCAGCAGCTTCTTGACAGTTAAGGATTCACCCCTCCACTTT. Protein product: CASSFLTVKDSPLHF. The V and J genes are TRBV28 and TRBJ1-6, with D maybe TRBD1 (5 bases). Germline V gene lookup returns CDR1 MDHEN and CDR2 SYDVKM. This CDR3 has 15 residues. V lost 6 bases and J 8 bases, leaving 17 bases between the germline ends.

The chain uses TRBV5-6 and TRBJ1-5, with 8 bases that match TRBD1. Per the germline V gene, CDR1 is SGHDT and CDR2 is YYEEEE. The trim removed 0 bases at V and 7 bases at J, leaving 6 bases unmatched. The CDR3 is made up of 15 amino acids. The CDR3 protein is CASSLGQGAWQPQHF. CDR3 nucleotides: TGTGCCAGCAGCTTGGGGCAGGGGGCTTGGCAGCCCCAGCATTTT.

This clone appeared a single time. V is TRBV6-1 and J is TRBJ2-1; perhaps TRBD1 as D (6 bases). The CDR3 spans 14 residues. Per germline, CDR1 MNHNS and CDR2 SASEGT. V shed 3 bases and J shed 11 bases, with 17 bases lying between them. The CDR3 is CASSDTLVTGKQFF. CDR3 nucleotides: TGTGCCAGCAGTGACACCTTGGTAACAGGGAAGCAGTTCTTC.

The chain combines TRBV7-8 with TRBJ2-7; TRBD2 might be the D (5 bases). Germline V gives CDR1 SGHVS, CDR2 FQNEAQ. Trimming removed 4 bases at V and 2 bases at J, with 9 bases between. The CDR3 loop spans 13 amino acids. This CDR3 is CASSWSGTYEQYF. The CDR3 DNA is TGTGCCAGCAGCTGGTCGGGAACCTACGAGCAGTACTTC.

This clone was found once. The V gene is TRBV27, the J gene TRBJ2-6, with TRBD1 matching over 8 bases. The V segment lost 2 bases and the J segment 1 base; nucleotides outside the gene matches: 7. The CDR3 loop spans 18 amino acids. CDR1 is MNHEY, CDR2 SMNVEV, per germline (reference sequence). DNA for the CDR3: TGTGCCAGCAGTTTAAACGGACAGGGTTCATCTGGGGCCAACGTCCTGACTTTC. This encodes CASSLNGQGSSGANVLTF.

This clone has a single count. The rearrangement links TRBV9 to TRBJ1-1; no clear D gene. The V gene lost 3 bases and the J gene lost 0 bases, with 9 bases spanning the gap. This CDR3 is built from 14 residues. Germline CDR1 is SGDLS and CDR2 is YYNGEE. The CDR3 spells CASSESSMNTEAFF. The DNA of the CDR3 is TGTGCCAGCAGCGAGAGTAGCATGAACACTGAAGCTTTCTTT.

This clone was counted once. The chain recombines TRBV28 with TRBJ2-7; no firm D call. The CDR3 length is 14 residues. Germline V lookup: CDR1 MDHEN, CDR2 SYDVKM. The V gene lost 2 bases and the J gene lost 3 bases, with 11 bases spanning the gap. The CDR3 nucleotides are TGTGCCAGCAGTTTACGAGGTAACTACTACGAGCAGTACTTC. Translated, it gives CASSLRGNYYEQYF.

The chain recombines TRBV5-6 with TRBJ2-7, with D unclear. The germline V gene encodes CDR1 SGHDT and CDR2 YYEEEE. V was clipped by 4 bases and J by 0 bases, with 11 bases between them. The CDR3 length is 14 residues. The CDR3 DNA sequence: TGTGCCAGCAGCGAACAGACCTACTCCTACGAGCAGTACTTC. Protein sequence: CASSEQTYSYEQYF.

CDR3 residues: CASRGQNNQPQHF. The DNA for the CDR3 is TGTGCCAGCAGAGGACAGAACAATCAGCCCCAGCATTTT. The rearrangement joins TRBV12-3 or TRBV12-4 to TRBJ1-5; D is perhaps TRBD1 (6 bases). CDR3 length: 13 residues. The ends were cut back, 6 bases at V and 3 bases at J, with 9 bases in the middle.

The rearrangement uses TRBV30 and TRBJ1-1; 8 nucleotides match TRBD1. The germline V gene encodes CDR1 GTSNPN and CDR2 SVGIG (reference sequence). CDR3 length equals 14 residues. V was clipped by 2 bases and J by 7 bases; unmatched bases: 9. DNA for the CDR3: TGTGCCTGGAGTCCCAGGGGGCTAGGAGGTGAAGCTTTCTTT. Translation: CAWSPRGLGGEAFF.

CDR3 nucleotides: TGTGCCACCAGCAGGGGTTCAGGGGATACGAGCAATCAGCCCCAGCATTTT. Translated: CATSRGSGDTSNQPQHF. The rearrangement uses TRBV15 and TRBJ1-5; weak D call: TRBD1 (6 bases). The CDR3 is 17 amino acids. V gave up 3 bases and J gave up 1 base, with 16 bases separating them. The germline CDR1 and CDR2 sequences are LNHNV and YYDKDF (reference sequence).

This clone appeared a single time. This CDR3 is CASSLTPIYEQYF. For the CDR3, the DNA is TGTGCCAGCAGCTTAACTCCCATTTACGAGCAGTACTTC. The gene calls are TRBV7-9 and TRBJ2-7; no reliable D call. Per the germline V gene, CDR1 is SEHNR and CDR2 is FQNEAQ (reference sequence). The V end was cut by 2 bases, the J end by 4 bases, with 9 bases between. The CDR3 runs to 13 residues.

The V and J genes are TRBV7-6 and TRBJ1-1; D not resolved. The germline V gene encodes CDR1 SGHVS and CDR2 FNYEAQ. The length of the CDR3 is 13 residues. The germline V and J ends were trimmed by 3 bases and 2 bases, with 7 bases remaining between them. In DNA, the CDR3 is TGTGCCAGCAGCTTTACGGGAAACACTGAAGCTTTCTTT. It yields the protein CASSFTGNTEAFF.

A note on this clone: The sample contains more than one DNA sequence encoding this CDR3. The J gene is TRBJ1-6, the V gene TRBV3-1 (or the pseudogene TRBV3-2); 8 bases agree with TRBD1. The CDR3 has 14 amino acids. Germline values: CDR1 LGHDT, CDR2 YNNKEL (reference sequence). Trimming took 1 base from V and 7 from J; bases not matched to a gene: 0. The CDR3: CASSQGQGNSPLHF. The CDR3 DNA reads as TGTGCCAGCAGCCAAGGACAGGGGAATTCACCCCTCCACTTT.

The count of this clone is one. This rearrangement joins TRBV4-3 to TRBJ2-1; 13 bases line up with TRBD2. After removal of 2 bases from V and 4 bases from J, the junction contained 8 bases not matched to a gene. In germline, CDR1 is LGHNA, CDR2 YSLEER. The CDR3 is made up of 18 amino acids. Written as DNA, the CDR3 is TGCGCCAGCAGCCAACCTATCACGGGACTAGCGGGATACAATGAGCAGTTCTTC. Translating it yields CASSQPITGLAGYNEQFF.

This sequence joins TRBV2 and TRBJ1-2; D unresolved. This CDR3 has 13 amino acids. V dropped 8 bases and J dropped 9 bases, with 19 bases sitting between them. The germline V gene has CDR1 SNHLY and CDR2 FYNNEI. The CDR3: CASLEEAPARYTF. The CDR3 region has the DNA TGTGCCAGCCTCGAGGAGGCCCCCGCCCGCTACACCTTC.

The rearrangement joins TRBV7-9 to TRBJ2-7, with a tentative D call TRBD1 (6 bases). Germline V gene data show CDR1 as SEHNR and CDR2 as FQNEAQ (reference sequence). The CDR3 spans 12 residues. CDR3 nucleotide sequence: TGTGCGAGTACAGGGAACTCCTACGAGCAGTACTTC. Translating gives CASTGNSYEQYF.

This clone was observed once. The chain combines TRBV5-4 with TRBJ1-1, with D possibly matching TRBD1 (6 bases). There are 13 residues in the CDR3. V shed 4 bases and J shed 6 bases, with 13 bases lying between them. CDR1 and CDR2 (germline): SGHNT, YYREEE (reference sequence). The CDR3 DNA is TGTGCCAGCAGCCGTACAGGGTACGCTGAAGCTTTCTTT. Translated, it gives CASSRTGYAEAFF.

The chain combines TRBV24-1 with TRBJ2-3, with 9 bases that match TRBD2. Trimming cost V 1 base and J 4 bases; bases outside gene matches: 11. This CDR3 is 18 amino acids long. Looked up from germline, CDR1 is KGHDR and CDR2 is SFDVKD. CDR3 protein: CATSDLGGAGGRADTQYF. The CDR3 DNA is TGTGCCACCAGTGATTTAGGGGGAGCGGGAGGCCGGGCAGATACGCAGTATTTT.

The rearrangement joins TRBV4-2 to TRBJ2-3; 10 nucleotides line up with TRBD1. J lost 4 bases, V lost 6 bases, and 7 bases had no gene match. There are 15 residues in the CDR3. CDR1 is LGHNA, CDR2 YNFKEQ, per germline. CDR3 amino acids: CASRPGTGEADTQYF. The CDR3 nucleotides are TGTGCCAGCAGACCCGGGACAGGGGAGGCAGATACGCAGTATTTT.